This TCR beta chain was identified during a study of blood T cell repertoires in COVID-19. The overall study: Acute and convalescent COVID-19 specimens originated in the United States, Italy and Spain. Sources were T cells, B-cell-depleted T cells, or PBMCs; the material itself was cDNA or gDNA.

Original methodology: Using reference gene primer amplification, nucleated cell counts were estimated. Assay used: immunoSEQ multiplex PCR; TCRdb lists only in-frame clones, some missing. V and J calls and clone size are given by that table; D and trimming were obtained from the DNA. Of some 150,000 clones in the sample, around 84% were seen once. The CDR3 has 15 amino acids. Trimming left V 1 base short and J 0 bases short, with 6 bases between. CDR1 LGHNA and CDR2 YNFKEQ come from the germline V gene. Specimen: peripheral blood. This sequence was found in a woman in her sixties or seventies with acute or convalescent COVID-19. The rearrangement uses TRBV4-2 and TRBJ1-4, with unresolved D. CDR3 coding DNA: TGTGCCAGCAGCCAAGTGAGAGCAACTAATGAAAAACTGTTTTTT. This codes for CASSQVRATNEKLFF.